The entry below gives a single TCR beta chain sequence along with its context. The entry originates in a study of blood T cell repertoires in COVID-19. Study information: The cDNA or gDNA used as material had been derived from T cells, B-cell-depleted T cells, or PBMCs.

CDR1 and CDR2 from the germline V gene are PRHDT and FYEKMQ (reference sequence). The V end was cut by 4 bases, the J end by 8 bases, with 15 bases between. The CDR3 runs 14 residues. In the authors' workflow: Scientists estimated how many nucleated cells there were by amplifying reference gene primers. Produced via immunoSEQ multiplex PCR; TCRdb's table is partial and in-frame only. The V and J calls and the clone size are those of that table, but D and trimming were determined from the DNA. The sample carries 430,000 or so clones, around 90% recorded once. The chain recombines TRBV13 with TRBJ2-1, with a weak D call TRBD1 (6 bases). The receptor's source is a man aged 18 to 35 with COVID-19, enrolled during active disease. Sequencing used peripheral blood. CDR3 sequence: CASSWRTVKHEQFF. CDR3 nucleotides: TGTGCCAGCAGCTGGAGGACAGTAAAACATGAGCAGTTCTTC.